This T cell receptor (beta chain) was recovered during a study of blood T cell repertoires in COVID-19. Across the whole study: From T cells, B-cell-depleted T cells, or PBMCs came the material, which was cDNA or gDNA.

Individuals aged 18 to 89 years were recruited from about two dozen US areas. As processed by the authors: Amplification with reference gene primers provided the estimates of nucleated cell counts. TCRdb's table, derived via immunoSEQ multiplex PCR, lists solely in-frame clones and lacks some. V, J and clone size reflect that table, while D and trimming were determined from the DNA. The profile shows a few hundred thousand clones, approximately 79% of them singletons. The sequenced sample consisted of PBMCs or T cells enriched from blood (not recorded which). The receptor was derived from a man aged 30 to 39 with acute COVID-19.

The CDR3 DNA reads as TGTGCCAGCAGCCTGACAGGGTCGCGGACTGAAGCTTTCTTT. It translates to CASSLTGSRTEAFF. The chain has TRBV3-1 (or the pseudogene TRBV3-2) and TRBJ1-1; the match to TRBD1 covers 7 bases. CDR3 length equals 14 residues. Germline CDR1 is LGHDT and CDR2 is YNNKEL (reference sequence). V was pared by 4 bases and J by 5 bases, with 7 bases of the junction left unmatched.